The entry that follows covers one TCR beta chain sequence. No antigen is known for it. The data stem from a study of beta chain features in type 1 diabetes. Study-wide background: All samples yielded some 110 million examined sorted cells. Findings and limits, study-wide: Among patients with Type 1 diabetes, TCRB CDR3s were moderately but significantly shorter in every one of the four CD4+ subsets.

Reverse transcription of all isolated RNA meant that expressed TCRB transcripts were sequenced. Sequenced by immunoSEQ multiplex PCR; TCRdb stores in-frame clones only, minus some. The profile shows approximately 140,000 clones, 7.5% to 9.5% of them singletons. Markers CD45RO/CCR7/CD25/CD127/CD95/CD27 served to sort CD4+ naive, central memory, regulatory and stem cell-like memory cells. Germline V lookup: CDR1 ENHRY, CDR2 SYGVKD. The CDR3 spans 16 residues. The V and J ends lost 4 bases and 0 bases respectively, with 12 bases between them. Sequencing was performed on central memory CD4+ T cells from blood. J is TRBJ2-2 and V is TRBV10-3; D uncertain. The receptor's source is a man aged 30 to 39 with type 1 diabetes. In DNA, the CDR3 is TGTGCCATCAGTGTGGGCAGATCCCCGAACACCGGGGAGCTGTTTTTT. Protein product: CAISVGRSPNTGELFF.